This T cell receptor beta chain is drawn from a study of molecular identifiers for immune sequencing clone quantification. In this sample, this clonotype turned up many times. One entry per CDR3 protein results from TCRdb running MiXCR on the PCR reads. The table includes hundreds of thousands of distinct CDR3 sequences, around 20% detected once. The sequencing sample was made of naive CD8+ T cells from blood, with Jurkat cell RNA spiked in. As for subset: FACS-sorted CD8+CD4-CCR7+CD45RA+ naive T cells. The TCR was taken from a human donor in good health. Some libraries in this study had Jurkat cell RNA spiked in.

The DNA of the CDR3 is TGTGCCAGCAGCTTGGGCAGGGGAGGTCAGCCCCAGCATTTT. Translation gives CASSLGRGGQPQHF. V is TRBV5-6 and J is TRBJ1-5, with D possibly matching TRBD1 (6 bases). The V end lost 0 bases, the J end lost 6 bases, and 10 bases lay between the germline ends. Germline assignment: CDR1 SGHDT and CDR2 YYEEEE. The CDR3 runs 14 residues.